This TCR beta chain was documented in a study of blood T cell repertoires in COVID-19. Overall study context: T cells, B-cell-depleted T cells, or PBMCs provided the cDNA or gDNA that served as material.

Participant age was roughly 18 to 100 years, and participants resided in 25 or so US areas. Grouping used clinical history reported by participants in a survey and questionnaire. The CDR3 sequence is 14 residues long. Per germline, CDR1 LNHDA and CDR2 SQIVND (reference sequence). Trimming shortened V by 8 bases and J by 5 bases, and 18 bases separated the two germline ends. As originally analysed: Amplification of reference gene primers provided the estimated nucleated cell counts. Method: immunoSEQ multiplex PCR; TCRdb's copy keeps in-frame clones and lacks some. That table is the source of V, J and clone size, and D and trimming were worked out from the DNA. The data hold hundreds of thousands of clones, with about 84% observed a single time.

Input material: PBMCs or T cells enriched from blood (not recorded which). The chain is built from TRBV19 and TRBJ1-2, with no clear D. This clonotype originated in a woman aged 40 to 50 with acute COVID-19. DNA for the CDR3: TGTGCCAGTGGTCGGGGAGTGAACGATTATGGCTACACCTTC. As protein: CASGRGVNDYGYTF.